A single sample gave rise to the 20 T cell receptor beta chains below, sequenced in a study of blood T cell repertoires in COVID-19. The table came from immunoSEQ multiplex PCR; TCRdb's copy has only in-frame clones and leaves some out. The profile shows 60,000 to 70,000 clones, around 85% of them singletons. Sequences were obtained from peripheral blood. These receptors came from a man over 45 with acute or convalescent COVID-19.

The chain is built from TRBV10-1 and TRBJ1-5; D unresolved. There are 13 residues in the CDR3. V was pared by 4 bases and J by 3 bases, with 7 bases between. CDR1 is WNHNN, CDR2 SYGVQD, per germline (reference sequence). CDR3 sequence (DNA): TGCGCCAGCAGTGCAGGAATCAATCAGCCCCAGCATTTT. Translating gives CASSAGINQPQHF.

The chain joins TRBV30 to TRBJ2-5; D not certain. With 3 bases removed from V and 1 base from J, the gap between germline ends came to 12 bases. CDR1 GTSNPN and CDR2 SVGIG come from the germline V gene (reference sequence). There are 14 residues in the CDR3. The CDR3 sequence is CAWSRIVVQETQYF. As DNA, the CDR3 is TGTGCCTGGAGCAGGATAGTAGTCCAAGAGACCCAGTACTTC.

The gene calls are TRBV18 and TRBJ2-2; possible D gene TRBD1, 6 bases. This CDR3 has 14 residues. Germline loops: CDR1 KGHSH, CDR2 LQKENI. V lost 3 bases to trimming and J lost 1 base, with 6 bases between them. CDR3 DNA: TGTGCCAGCTCACCGGACAGGAACACCGGGGAGCTGTTTTTT. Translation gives CASSPDRNTGELFF.

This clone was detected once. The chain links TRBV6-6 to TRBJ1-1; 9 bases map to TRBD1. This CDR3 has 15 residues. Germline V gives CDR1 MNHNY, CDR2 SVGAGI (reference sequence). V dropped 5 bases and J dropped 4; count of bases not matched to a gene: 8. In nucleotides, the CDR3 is TGTGCCAGCAGTCCCGGGACAGGGCGGATCACTGAAGCTTTCTTT. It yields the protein CASSPGTGRITEAFF.

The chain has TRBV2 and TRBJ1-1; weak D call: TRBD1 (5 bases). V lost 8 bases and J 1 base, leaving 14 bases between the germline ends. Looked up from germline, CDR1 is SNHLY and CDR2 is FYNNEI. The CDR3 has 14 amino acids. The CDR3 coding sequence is TGTGCCAGCTCCAGGGACTTGTGGAACACTGAAGCTTTCTTT. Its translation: CASSRDLWNTEAFF.

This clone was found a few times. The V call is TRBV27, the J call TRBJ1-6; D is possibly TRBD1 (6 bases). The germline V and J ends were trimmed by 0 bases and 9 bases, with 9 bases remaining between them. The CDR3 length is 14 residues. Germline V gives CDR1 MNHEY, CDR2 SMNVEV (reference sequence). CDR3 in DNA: TGTGCCAGCAGTTTATCACAGGGAACTTCACCCCTCCACTTT. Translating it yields CASSLSQGTSPLHF.

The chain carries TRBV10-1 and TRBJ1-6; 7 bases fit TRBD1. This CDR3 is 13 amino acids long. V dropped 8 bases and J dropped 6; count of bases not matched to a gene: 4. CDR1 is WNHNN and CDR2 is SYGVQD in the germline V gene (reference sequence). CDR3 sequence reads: CASSRDSNSPLHF. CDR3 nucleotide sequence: TGCGCCAGCTCCCGGGACAGTAATTCACCCCTCCACTTT.

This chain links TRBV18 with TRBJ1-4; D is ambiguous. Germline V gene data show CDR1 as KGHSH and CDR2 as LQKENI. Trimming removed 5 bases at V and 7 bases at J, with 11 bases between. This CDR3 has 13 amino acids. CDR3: CASSERHPEKLFF. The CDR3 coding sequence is TGTGCCAGCTCAGAAAGACACCCTGAAAAACTGTTTTTT.

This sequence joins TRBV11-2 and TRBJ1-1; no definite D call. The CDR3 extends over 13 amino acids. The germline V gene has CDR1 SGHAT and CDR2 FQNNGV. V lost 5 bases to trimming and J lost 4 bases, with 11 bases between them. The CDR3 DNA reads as TGTGCCAGCAGCGAATACCAAGCCACTGAAGCTTTCTTT. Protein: CASSEYQATEAFF.

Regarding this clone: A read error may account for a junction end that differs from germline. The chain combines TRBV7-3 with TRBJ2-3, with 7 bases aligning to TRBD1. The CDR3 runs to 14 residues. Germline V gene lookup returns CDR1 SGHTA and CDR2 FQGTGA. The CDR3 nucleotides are TGTGCCAGCAGCATAACAGGGGGCACAGATACGCAGTATTTT. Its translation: CASSITGGTDTQYF.

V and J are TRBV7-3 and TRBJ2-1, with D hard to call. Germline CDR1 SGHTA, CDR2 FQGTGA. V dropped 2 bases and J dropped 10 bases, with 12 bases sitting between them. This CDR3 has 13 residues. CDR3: CASSLFGSTEQFF. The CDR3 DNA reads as TGTGCCAGCAGCTTATTCGGTTCGACAGAGCAGTTCTTC.

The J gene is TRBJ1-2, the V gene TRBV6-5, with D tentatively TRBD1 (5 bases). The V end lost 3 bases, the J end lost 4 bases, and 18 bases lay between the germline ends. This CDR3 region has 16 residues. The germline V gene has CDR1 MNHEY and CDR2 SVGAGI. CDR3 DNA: TGTGCCAGCAGTTATAAAGGGGAAGGGCTCGGCTATGGCTACACCTTC. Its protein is CASSYKGEGLGYGYTF.

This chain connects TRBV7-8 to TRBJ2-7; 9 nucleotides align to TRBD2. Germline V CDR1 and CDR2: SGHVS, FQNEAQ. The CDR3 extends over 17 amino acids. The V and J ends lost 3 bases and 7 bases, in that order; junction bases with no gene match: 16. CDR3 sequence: CASSLNSGGVWGREQYF. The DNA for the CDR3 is TGTGCCAGCAGCTTGAATAGCGGGGGTGTTTGGGGTCGGGAGCAGTACTTC.

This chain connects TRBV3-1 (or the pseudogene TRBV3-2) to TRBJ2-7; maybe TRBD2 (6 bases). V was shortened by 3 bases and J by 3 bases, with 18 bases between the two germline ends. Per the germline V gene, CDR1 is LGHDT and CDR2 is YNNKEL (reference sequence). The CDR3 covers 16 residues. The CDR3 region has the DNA TGTGCCAGCAGCCAGGGGGGAGGTGGCGGGTACTACGAGCAGTACTTC. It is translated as CASSQGGGGGYYEQYF.

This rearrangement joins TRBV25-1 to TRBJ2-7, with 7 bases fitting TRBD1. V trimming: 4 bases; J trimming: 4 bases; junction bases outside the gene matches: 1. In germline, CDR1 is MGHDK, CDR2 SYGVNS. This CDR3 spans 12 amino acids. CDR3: CASSATGYEQYV. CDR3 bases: TGTGCCAGCAGTGCGACAGGGTACGAGCAGTACGTC.

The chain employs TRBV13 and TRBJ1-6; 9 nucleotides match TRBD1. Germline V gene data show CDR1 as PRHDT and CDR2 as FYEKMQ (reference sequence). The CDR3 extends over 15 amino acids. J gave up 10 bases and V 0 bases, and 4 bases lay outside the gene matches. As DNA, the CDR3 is TGTGCCAGCAGCTTAGGGGGACAGGGCGGATCACCCCTCCACTTT. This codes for CASSLGGQGGSPLHF.

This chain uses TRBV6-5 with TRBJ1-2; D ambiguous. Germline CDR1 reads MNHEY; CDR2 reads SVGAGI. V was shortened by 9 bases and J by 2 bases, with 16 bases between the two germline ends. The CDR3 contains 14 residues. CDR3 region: CASGNGLYNYGYTF. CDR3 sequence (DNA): TGTGCCAGTGGAAACGGGTTATACAACTATGGCTACACCTTC.

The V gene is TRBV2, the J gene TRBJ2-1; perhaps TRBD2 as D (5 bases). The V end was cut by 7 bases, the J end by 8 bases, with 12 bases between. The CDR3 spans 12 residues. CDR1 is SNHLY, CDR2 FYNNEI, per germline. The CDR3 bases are TGTGCCAGCAATACGGGGATGGATGAGCAGTTCTTC. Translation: CASNTGMDEQFF. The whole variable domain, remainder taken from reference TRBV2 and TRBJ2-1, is EPEVTQTPSHQVTQMGQEVILRCVPISNHLYFYWYRQILGQKVEFLVSFYNNEISEKSEIFDDQFSVERPDGSNFTLKIRSTKLEDSAMYFCASNTGMDEQFFGPGTRLTVL.

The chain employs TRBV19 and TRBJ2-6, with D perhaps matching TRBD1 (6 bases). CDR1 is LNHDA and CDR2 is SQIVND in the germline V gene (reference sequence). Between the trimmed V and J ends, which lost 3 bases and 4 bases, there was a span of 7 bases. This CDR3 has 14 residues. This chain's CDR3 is CASSIGTGANVLTF. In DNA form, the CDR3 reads TGTGCCAGTAGTATTGGGACAGGGGCCAACGTCCTGACTTTC.

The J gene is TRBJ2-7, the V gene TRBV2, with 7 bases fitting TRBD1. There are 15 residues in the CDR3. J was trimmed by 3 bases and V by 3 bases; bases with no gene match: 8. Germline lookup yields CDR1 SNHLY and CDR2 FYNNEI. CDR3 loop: CASSDEGQGDYEQYF. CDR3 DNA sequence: TGTGCCAGCAGTGATGAGGGGCAGGGGGACTACGAGCAGTACTTC.